Given below is one TCR beta chain in context. The target antigen is unknown. This entry comes from a study of shared clonotypes between healthy human individuals. Overall study results and limits: Approximately 5% of naive CD4 clonotypes were shared across a few donors.

With 4 bases clipped from V and 2 bases from J, the junction kept 14 bases outside the gene matches. The CDR3 is 18 amino acids. CDR1 is SGHRS and CDR2 is YFSETQ in the germline V gene. Method: immunoSEQ multiplex PCR; TCRdb's copy keeps in-frame clones and lacks some. The table has over a million clones, 75% to 80% seen once. Sequences were obtained from memory CD4+ T cells from PBMCs. Subset denoted: CD45RA-negative fraction. The chain couples TRBV5-1 to TRBJ2-3, with 9 bases matching TRBD2. The sequence derives from a man aged 18-30 years in good health. Some clones in this sample may be carry-over from other donors' samples. The CDR3 loop is CASSPGLAPIVLTDTQYF. The CDR3 DNA follows: TGCGCCAGCAGCCCGGGACTAGCCCCTATTGTGCTCACAGATACGCAGTATTTT.